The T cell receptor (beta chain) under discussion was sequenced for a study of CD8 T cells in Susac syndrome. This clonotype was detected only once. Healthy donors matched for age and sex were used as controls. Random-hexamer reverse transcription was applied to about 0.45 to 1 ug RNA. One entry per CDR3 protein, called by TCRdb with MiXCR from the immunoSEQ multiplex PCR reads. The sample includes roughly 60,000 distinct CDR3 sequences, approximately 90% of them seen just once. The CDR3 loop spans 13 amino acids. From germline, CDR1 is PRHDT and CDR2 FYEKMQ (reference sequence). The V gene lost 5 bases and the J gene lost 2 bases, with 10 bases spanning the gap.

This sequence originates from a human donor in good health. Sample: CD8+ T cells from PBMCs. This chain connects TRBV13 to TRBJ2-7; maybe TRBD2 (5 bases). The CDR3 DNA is TGTGCCAGCAGCCCGAGGGCGGCCTACGAGCAGTACTTC. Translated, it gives CASSPRAAYEQYF.